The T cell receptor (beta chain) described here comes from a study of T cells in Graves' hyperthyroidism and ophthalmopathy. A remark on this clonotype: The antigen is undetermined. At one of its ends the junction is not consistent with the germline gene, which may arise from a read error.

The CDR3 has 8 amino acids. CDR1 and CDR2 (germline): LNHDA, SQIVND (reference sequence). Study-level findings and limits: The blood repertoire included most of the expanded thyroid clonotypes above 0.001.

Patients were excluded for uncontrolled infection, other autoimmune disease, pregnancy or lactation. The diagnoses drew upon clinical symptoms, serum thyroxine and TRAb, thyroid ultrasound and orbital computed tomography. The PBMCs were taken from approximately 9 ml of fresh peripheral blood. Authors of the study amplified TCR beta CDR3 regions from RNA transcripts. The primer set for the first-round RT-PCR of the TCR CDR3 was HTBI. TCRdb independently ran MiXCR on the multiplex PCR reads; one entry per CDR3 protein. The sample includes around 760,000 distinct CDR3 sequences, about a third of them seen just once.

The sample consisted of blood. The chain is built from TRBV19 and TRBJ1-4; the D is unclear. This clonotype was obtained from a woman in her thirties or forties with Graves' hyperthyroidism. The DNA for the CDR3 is TGTGCCAGTAGTACCGCGCGGTTT. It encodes CASSTARF.